This record concerns one T cell receptor (beta chain) sequence. This record belongs to a study of blood T cell repertoires in COVID-19. About the study: Recovered status in Cohort 3 required two negative PCRs, clearance, or symptom resolution. There were acute and convalescent COVID-19 samples, and they came from the United States, Italy and Spain.

Study members were between about 18 and 89 years old and lived in 24 US regions. This CDR3 contains 14 residues. Per germline, CDR1 MGHRA and CDR2 YSYEKL. Trimming took off 2 bases at V and 5 bases at J, with 10 bases between the two ends. TCRdb's table, derived via immunoSEQ multiplex PCR, lists solely in-frame clones and lacks some. The sample lists about 210,000 clones; 86% were seen once. The specimen was PBMCs or T cells enriched from blood (not recorded which). The clonotype originates from a middle-aged woman in a cohort exposed to, infected with or recovered from COVID-19 (not recorded which). This rearrangement joins TRBV4-1 to TRBJ2-4; unclear D gene. Here the CDR3 DNA reads TGCGCCAGCAGCCAACCCCACTCCCAAAACATTCAGTACTTC. This translates into CASSQPHSQNIQYF.